This TCR beta chain was recorded in a study of CD8 T cells in ankylosing spondylitis. General study points: Matched ankylosing spondylitis synovial fluid reportedly contained a significantly enriched population of disease-linked clones.

Germline lookup yields CDR1 SGHAT and CDR2 FQNNGV. This CDR3 has 14 residues. V was pared by 5 bases and J by 4 bases, with 14 bases between. This clonotype was detected many times. The antigen is undetermined. A quantitative 5'-RACE method, one with molecular barcodes, was used to make TCR beta libraries. TCRdb ran MiXCR on the 5' RACE reads and lists one entry per CDR3 protein. The profile shows approximately 250,000 distinct CDR3 sequences, under 30% of them singletons. Sequenced material: blood, either unsorted or a sorted T cell fraction (not recorded which). The clonotype originates from a male donor with ankylosing spondylitis or in good health (not recorded which). The J gene is TRBJ1-2, the V gene TRBV11-2; D gene ambiguous. CDR3 in amino acids: CASSRKQQSYGYTF. CDR3 sequence (DNA): TGTGCCAGCAGCCGCAAACAACAAAGCTATGGCTACACCTTC.